Below are 8 T cell receptor beta chains sequenced from a single sample in a study of T cells in Graves' hyperthyroidism and ophthalmopathy. TCR beta CDR3 regions were amplified from RNA transcripts. An initial round of RT-PCR targeting the TCR CDR3 relied on the HTBI primer set. TCRdb independently ran MiXCR on the multiplex PCR reads; one entry per CDR3 protein. This sample has about 400,000 distinct CDR3 sequences; just under 15% occur once, and the top ten carry approximately 29%. Sequences were obtained from blood. These receptors were collected from a woman in her thirties with Graves' hyperthyroidism.

This sequence joins TRBV27 and TRBJ1-1; D not resolved. Trimming shortened V by 3 bases and J by 4 bases, and 15 bases separated the two germline ends. CDR1 and CDR2 from the germline V gene are MNHEY and SMNVEV (reference sequence). The CDR3 spans 15 residues. This CDR3 is CASSLGILSPTEAFF. In DNA, the CDR3 is TGTGCCAGCAGTTTGGGGATATTAAGCCCCACTGAAGCTTTCTTT.

This sequence joins TRBV11-3 and TRBJ1-1; TRBD1 matches at 11 bases. After removal of 5 bases from V and 2 bases from J, the junction contained 4 bases not matched to a gene. Germline V CDR1 and CDR2: SGHNT, YENEEA. This CDR3 spans 15 amino acids. The CDR3 DNA is TGTGCCAGCAGCCGGACAGGGGGCCGAAACACTGAAGCTTTCTTT. As protein: CASSRTGGRNTEAFF. Complete variable domain (other parts from reference TRBV11-3 and TRBJ1-1): EAGVVQSPRYKIIEKKQPVAFWCNPISGHNTLYWYLQNLGQGPELLIRYENEEAVDDSQLPKDRFSAERLKGVDSTLKIQPAELGDSAVYLCASSRTGGRNTEAFFGQGTRLTVV.

This clonotype was recorded once. The chain joins TRBV20-1 to TRBJ2-7, with D perhaps matching TRBD1 or TRBD2 (5 bases each). This CDR3 comprises 13 residues. Looked up from germline, CDR1 is DFQATT and CDR2 is SNEGSKA (reference sequence). The V end was cut by 5 bases, the J end by 8 bases, with 19 bases between. The CDR3 nucleotides are TGCAGTGCTTGGGACGGAACAGCGTCAAAGCAGTACTTC. It specifies CSAWDGTASKQYF.

The rearrangement links TRBV24-1 to TRBJ2-3; TRBD2 agrees at 7 bases. The CDR3 has 14 residues. Germline CDR1 KGHDR, CDR2 SFDVKD. Trimming at V came to 3 bases and at J to 4 bases, leaving 3 bases not matched to a gene. The CDR3 is CATSDPRGADTQYF. The CDR3, as DNA: TGTGCCACCAGTGATCCCCGGGGGGCAGATACGCAGTATTTT.

This clonotype was counted only a few times. This chain links TRBV20-1 with TRBJ2-1, with 8 bases aligning to TRBD2. From germline, CDR1 is DFQATT and CDR2 SNEGSKA (reference sequence). The CDR3 spans 14 residues. Unmatched junction bases numbered 5, after V lost 0 bases and J lost 7 bases. The CDR3 is CSARDRGLGNEQFF. Here the CDR3 DNA reads TGCAGTGCTAGAGATCGGGGACTAGGGAATGAGCAGTTCTTC.

This chain links TRBV4-1 with TRBJ1-5, with D uncertain. With 3 bases removed from V and 4 bases from J, the gap between germline ends came to 16 bases. Germline V gives CDR1 MGHRA, CDR2 YSYEKL. The CDR3 loop spans 16 amino acids. CDR3 amino acids: CASSQLQSLGNQPQHF. In DNA, the CDR3 is TGCGCCAGCAGCCAGCTGCAAAGCCTGGGGAATCAGCCCCAGCATTTT.

The V gene is TRBV4-1, the J gene TRBJ2-7; D may match TRBD1 or TRBD2 (5 bases each). Germline CDR1 and CDR2: MGHRA and YSYEKL. There are 14 residues in the CDR3. V shed 4 bases and J shed 2 bases, with 12 bases lying between them. CDR3 residues: CASSPVTGPYEQYF. CDR3 coding DNA: TGCGCCAGCAGCCCTGTTACGGGACCCTACGAGCAGTACTTC.

This clonotype was seen many times. The chain links TRBV28 to TRBJ2-7; D is perhaps TRBD1 (6 bases). V gave up 3 bases and J gave up 5 bases, with 14 bases separating them. Looked up from germline, CDR1 is MDHEN and CDR2 is SYDVKM. The CDR3 sequence is 14 residues long. For the CDR3, the DNA is TGTGCCAGCAGTTTCTCCGGCAGGGGCCACGAGCAGTACTTC. Translating gives CASSFSGRGHEQYF.